These 26 T cell receptor beta chains were all obtained from the same sample, sequenced in a study of T-cell memory formation after mild COVID-19. One entry per CDR3 protein, called by TCRdb with MiXCR from the 5' RACE reads. The sample has around 530,000 distinct CDR3 sequences, 20% to 25% seen once. The sample taken for sequencing was PBMCs or a T cell subset sorted from them (not recorded which). The receptor set was obtained from an adult woman who had mild COVID-19 (a few samples of this study predate the infection). Cell type and time point are not known.

This clonotype was recorded a few times. CDR3 in DNA: TGTGCCAGCAGCCAAGAGATTAGTCGGACACCCCTCGGGGTCACTGAAGCTTTCTTT. Protein: CASSQEISRTPLGVTEAFF. The chain combines TRBV3-1 with TRBJ1-1, with D perhaps matching TRBD1 (5 bases). The CDR3 has 19 amino acids. Per germline, CDR1 LGHDT and CDR2 YNNKEL (reference sequence). Trimming removed 0 bases from V and 4 bases from J, with 24 bases in between.

The sample holds a few counts of this clonotype. J is TRBJ1-5 and V is TRBV29-1, with D possibly matching TRBD1 (6 bases). Trimming left V 3 bases short and J 0 bases short, with 27 bases between. CDR3 length equals 20 residues. Germline CDR1 reads SQVTM; CDR2 reads ANQGSEA. The CDR3: CSVELGAGTQGPNSNQPQHF. CDR3 nucleotide sequence: TGCAGCGTTGAGTTAGGTGCAGGGACACAGGGACCCAATAGCAATCAGCCCCAGCATTTT.

This clonotype was seen a few times. The chain carries TRBV7-9 and TRBJ2-6; 10 bases match TRBD1. This CDR3 spans 19 amino acids. V gave up 4 bases and J gave up 0 bases; unmatched junction bases: 9. From germline, CDR1 is SEHNR and CDR2 FQNEAQ (reference sequence). CDR3 protein: CASSSKDRGPHSGANVLTF. CDR3 in DNA: TGTGCCAGCAGCTCCAAAGACAGGGGGCCGCACTCTGGGGCCAACGTCCTGACTTTC.

This clonotype was seen a few times. The rearrangement uses TRBV12-3 or TRBV12-4 and TRBJ1-1; the D gene is possibly TRBD1 (5 bases). The CDR3 runs 13 residues. Trimming removed 4 bases from V and 6 bases from J, with 12 bases in between. The CDR3 loop reads CASSSGLSAEAFF. CDR3 coding DNA: TGTGCCAGCAGTTCAGGGTTATCCGCTGAAGCTTTCTTT.

V usage is TRBV19 and J usage is TRBJ1-5; 12 bases line up with TRBD1. Trimming cost V 5 bases and J 7 bases; bases outside gene matches: 6. Germline V gene sequence: CDR1 LNHDA, CDR2 SQIVND (reference sequence). This CDR3 region has 15 residues. The CDR3 nucleotides are TGTGCCAGTAGTGAAGGGACAGGGGGCTGGCAGCCCCAGCATTTT. It specifies CASSEGTGGWQPQHF.

This clonotype was detected a few times. This rearrangement joins TRBV7-2 to TRBJ2-7; 8 bases agree with TRBD2. V gave up 2 bases and J gave up 2 bases; unmatched junction bases: 8. This CDR3 has 16 amino acids. Germline V CDR1 and CDR2: SGHTA, FQGNSA. The CDR3 is CASSLFASGRAYEQYF. The CDR3 coding sequence is TGTGCCAGCAGCTTATTCGCAAGCGGGAGAGCCTACGAGCAGTACTTC.

In this sample, this clonotype turned up a few times. V and J are TRBV7-9 and TRBJ2-7; 10 bases align to TRBD1. This CDR3 comprises 17 residues. The V gene end was trimmed by 1 base and the J gene end by 1 base; junction bases not matched to a gene: 7. Germline CDR1 SEHNR, CDR2 FQNEAQ (reference sequence). Written as DNA, the CDR3 is TGTGCCAGCAGCTTAGTCGGACAGGGGGGACCGTCCTACGAGCAGTACTTC. It codes for CASSLVGQGGPSYEQYF.

J is TRBJ2-7 and V is TRBV4-1; 7 bases align to TRBD2. J gave up 5 bases and V 0 bases, and 7 bases lay outside the gene matches. Per the germline V gene, CDR1 is MGHRA and CDR2 is YSYEKL. The CDR3 has 15 amino acids. The CDR3 nucleotides read TGCGCCAGCAGCCAAGATCGGATAGCGGGCGACGAGCAGTACTTC. It codes for CASSQDRIAGDEQYF.

In this sample, this clonotype turned up a few times. The chain links TRBV7-9 to TRBJ1-4, with 9 bases fitting TRBD1. This CDR3 is built from 15 residues. Germline assignment: CDR1 SEHNR and CDR2 FQNEAQ (reference sequence). Trimming removed 5 bases from V and 5 bases from J; junction bases left unmatched: 6. The CDR3 sequence is CASSDDRGANEKLFF. CDR3 sequence (DNA): TGTGCCAGCAGCGACGACAGGGGGGCCAATGAAAAACTGTTTTTT.

CDR3 amino acids: CSVLGESDYEQYF. CDR3 DNA: TGCAGCGTGCTGGGGGAATCCGACTACGAGCAGTACTTC. The J gene is TRBJ2-7, the V gene TRBV29-1; either TRBD1 or TRBD2 may supply D (5 bases each). The germline gives CDR1 SQVTM, CDR2 ANQGSEA. The CDR3 is 13 amino acids. Trimming pared 6 bases from V and 3 bases from J, leaving 15 bases between.

CDR3 region: CASSLIPKAEAFF. The CDR3 region has the DNA TGTGCCAGCAGCTTAATCCCCAAGGCTGAAGCTTTCTTT. The rearrangement links TRBV6-2 or TRBV6-3 to TRBJ1-1; the D is unclear. The V gene lost 6 bases and the J gene lost 6 bases, with 14 bases spanning the gap. Germline CDR1 is MNHEY and CDR2 is SVGEGT. The CDR3 is 13 amino acids.

This chain joins TRBV20-1 and TRBJ1-1, with D unresolved. The CDR3 spans 14 residues. Trimming removed 2 bases from V and 1 base from J, with 11 bases in between. Per the germline V gene, CDR1 is DFQATT and CDR2 is SNEGSKA (reference sequence). CDR3 in DNA: TGCAGTGCTAGAATTTCAGCCAGGAACACTGAAGCTTTCTTT. Protein sequence: CSARISARNTEAFF.

V is TRBV20-1 and J is TRBJ1-1; D call uncertain. CDR1 and CDR2 (germline): DFQATT, SNEGSKA (reference sequence). Trimming left V 0 bases short and J 5 bases short, with 7 bases between. The CDR3 runs 12 residues. As DNA, the CDR3 is TGCAGTGCTAGAGAGGTGGGGACTGAAGCTTTCTTT. It encodes CSAREVGTEAFF.

This chain links TRBV20-1 with TRBJ2-5; 8 positions agree with TRBD2. The CDR3 extends over 14 amino acids. CDR1 and CDR2 from the germline V gene are DFQATT and SNEGSKA (reference sequence). The ends lost 6 bases at V and 0 bases at J; junction bases unmatched: 6. The CDR3 nucleotides read TGCAGTGCAATTAGCGGGGCCTACCAAGAGACCCAGTACTTC. This sequence encodes CSAISGAYQETQYF.

This clonotype was detected a few times. CDR3 region: CASRLTGTELAGELFF. Here the CDR3 DNA reads TGTGCCAGCAGACTGACCGGGACAGAGCTTGCCGGGGAGCTGTTTTTT. V usage is TRBV6-1 and J usage is TRBJ2-2; 7 bases agree with TRBD1. Trimming cost V 6 bases and J 6 bases; bases outside gene matches: 13. The length of the CDR3 is 16 residues. The germline CDR1 and CDR2 sequences are MNHNS and SASEGT.

There are a few counts of this clonotype. V usage is TRBV5-1 and J usage is TRBJ2-1; D may be TRBD1 or TRBD2 (5 bases each). Trimming pared 7 bases from V and 8 bases from J, leaving 22 bases between. The CDR3 contains 15 residues. Germline loops: CDR1 SGHRS, CDR2 YFSETQ. This CDR3 reads CASSFRDPRLDEQFF. For the CDR3, the DNA is TGCGCCAGCTCATTCCGGGACCCGCGTTTGGATGAGCAGTTCTTC.

The chain has TRBV6-5 and TRBJ2-7; tentatively, D is TRBD2 (6 bases). Deletions cut 8 bases from V and 1 base from J, with 15 bases between. The CDR3 totals 14 residues. CDR1 is MNHEY, CDR2 SVGAGI, per germline. The CDR3 is CASQKPGGSYEQYF. Written as DNA, the CDR3 is TGTGCCAGCCAAAAACCCGGGGGATCCTACGAGCAGTACTTC.

This clonotype was found a few times. The V and J genes are TRBV29-1 and TRBJ2-5; D is possibly TRBD2 (6 bases). V was shortened by 3 bases and J by 1 base, with 9 bases between the two germline ends. Germline assignment: CDR1 SQVTM and CDR2 ANQGSEA. The CDR3 length is 13 residues. Written as DNA, the CDR3 is TGCAGCGTTGACGGGGAGGTCCAAGAGACCCAGTACTTC. This translates into CSVDGEVQETQYF.

The rearrangement joins TRBV20-1 to TRBJ2-2; D possibly matches TRBD1 or TRBD2 (5 bases each). CDR1 is DFQATT and CDR2 is SNEGSKA in the germline V gene (reference sequence). There are 16 residues in the CDR3. V was pared by 3 bases and J by 4 bases, with 18 bases between. The chain's CDR3 is CSARKAPPRGTGELFF. In DNA form, the CDR3 reads TGCAGTGCTAGGAAGGCACCCCCGAGGGGCACCGGGGAGCTGTTTTTT.

Remarks on this clonotype: Just one base apart from a much larger clone, this may be a read error. The V and J genes are TRBV19 and TRBJ2-2, with D unresolved. Trimming removed 3 bases from V and 4 bases from J, with 0 bases in between. The CDR3 consists of 11 residues. Germline lookup yields CDR1 LNHDA and CDR2 SQIVND (reference sequence). The CDR3 DNA reads as TGTGCCAGTAGTATCACCGGGGAGCTGTTTTTT. Its protein product is CASSITGELFF.

This clonotype has a handful of counts. V is TRBV7-2 and J is TRBJ2-7; the D gene is possibly TRBD2 (5 bases). Trimming stripped 5 bases from V and 6 bases from J, with 20 bases between. In germline, CDR1 is SGHTA, CDR2 FQGNSA. This CDR3 spans 15 amino acids. The CDR3 sequence is CASSPLTGSAPEQYF. The CDR3 DNA follows: TGTGCCAGCAGCCCCCTCACTGGGAGTGCCCCCGAGCAGTACTTC.

Only a few counts were recorded for this clonotype. V gene TRBV25-1 combines with J gene TRBJ2-1, with TRBD1 identical over 7 bases. Germline lookup yields CDR1 MGHDK and CDR2 SYGVNS. J gave up 9 bases and V 5 bases, and 10 bases lay outside the gene matches. There are 14 residues in the CDR3. The CDR3 loop is CASSKTGSLREQFF. The CDR3 DNA reads TGTGCCAGCAGTAAGACAGGGAGTCTTCGTGAGCAGTTCTTC.

J is TRBJ2-2 and V is TRBV4-3; 12 nucleotides align to TRBD2. CDR1 is LGHNA, CDR2 YSLEER, per germline. The CDR3 runs to 18 residues. With V trimmed by 5 bases and J by 7 bases, 14 bases remained unmatched. The CDR3 nucleotides read TGCGCCAGCAGCTTAAAGCCTCTAGCGGGAGGGCCAGACGGGGAGCTGTTTTTT. This encodes CASSLKPLAGGPDGELFF.

This clonotype showed up just a few times. The rearrangement joins TRBV20-1 to TRBJ1-6, with a weak D call TRBD1 (5 bases). Trimming cost V 0 bases and J 9 bases, with 15 bases left between them. The CDR3 extends over 15 amino acids. Germline CDR1 and CDR2: DFQATT and SNEGSKA (reference sequence). DNA of the CDR3: TGCAGTGCTAGAGATGGCGGTGGGGGAAGTTCACCCCTCCACTTT. It encodes CSARDGGGGSSPLHF.

This clonotype was seen only once. This clone may be a read error of a much larger clone one base away. The chain uses TRBV3-1 and TRBJ2-5, with TRBD2 as a possible D gene (5 bases). CDR1 LGHDT and CDR2 YNNKEL come from the germline V gene (reference sequence). The CDR3 extends over 15 amino acids. CDR3 loop: CATSQQRKPQETQYF. DNA for the CDR3: TGTGCCACCAGCCAACAGCGGAAGCCTCAAGAGACCCAGTACTTC.

The genes are TRBV6-6 and TRBJ2-2; TRBD1 might be the D (5 bases). V was clipped by 6 bases and J by 1 base, with 9 bases between them. Germline CDR1 is MNHNY and CDR2 is SVGAGI (reference sequence). CDR3 length: 14 residues. The CDR3 region has the DNA TGTGCCAGCAGAGACAGTGAGAACACCGGGGAGCTGTTTTTT. Its protein is CASRDSENTGELFF.